This TCR beta chain appears in the sequencing data of a study of radiation and T cells in renal cell carcinoma (dated by TCRdb to 2018 to 2021). Study-wide context: Samples came from a clinical trial, in which primary renal cell carcinomas received 15 Gy stereotactic body radiation therapy followed by nephrectomy 4 weeks later. TCR beta sequencing covered roughly 53 samples in total, comprising 25 or so tumors and roughly 27 peripheral blood samples. Across all 50 or so samples, 4 million to 5 million unique CDR3 nucleotide sequences encoding around 2.8 million unique CDR3 amino acid sequences were identified.

Here is what the overall study found, with its caveats: In blood, the top tumor clonotypes increased between baseline and 2 weeks post-radiation and then shrank by 4 weeks, which suggests that tumor-resident clones expanded only transiently. The single-armed trial design could not address effects of radiation dose or scheduling on the TCR repertoire. Because no pretreatment tumor biopsies were available, whether clonotypes were present in the tumor at baseline could not be determined. Dynamics of the blood repertoire were not tracked past 4 weeks after treatment.

The sample's time point label, decoded: blood 2 weeks post-SBRT. The treatment or condition label here, explained by the study, means: 15 Gy SBRT to primary tumor, nephrectomy 4 weeks later. Serial peripheral blood from radiation-treated patients was sampled at baseline, 2 weeks and 4 weeks after SBRT to track tumor-enriched clonotypes. Renal cell carcinoma with clear cell pathology was present in all patients. The QIAamp DNA Blood Mini Kit (Qiagen) was used to prepare genomic DNA for TCR sequencing. Only samples passing all quality control checks were included in the analyses. V is shortened by 0 bases, J by 10 bases, and the region joining them spans 4 bases. As encoded in the germline V gene, CDR1 is SGHTS while CDR2 is YDEGEE. Counted from cysteine to phenylalanine, this CDR3 has 10 amino acids. Only the CDR3 region is kept as DNA, spanning 30 bases read in frame from base 1. As regards this clone: Its binding antigen is unknown. Base qualities are not at hand, and no much larger clone is one base apart.

TCR beta libraries were generated from genomic DNA with the immunoSEQ kit, following the manufacturer's recommendations. For library preparation, a first multiplex PCR was performed with proprietary primers, followed by a second PCR in which unique barcodes were added, and bead cleanups were performed after each round. Each sample batch included a kit-provided positive control reaction and a negative control reaction. The final libraries were assessed on an Agilent 4200 TapeStation D1000 ScreenTape, pooled by volume, and quantified by qPCR. Sequencing ran on an Illumina NextSeq500 with a MidOutput 150-cycle cartridge, using 156 Read1 and 15 Index1 cycles with kit custom primers. The pooled library was loaded at about 0.98 pM, with an approximately 21% PhiX control spiked in. Processing in the source paper ran as follows. Vendor-processed data were analyzed in R, and a clonotype was defined as all T cells sharing the same CDR3 nucleotide sequence. For clone abundance analyses, frequencies were normalized to the 10,000 most abundant clones per sample. Public T cell clones, which averaged fewer than five per sample, were removed prior to analysis. Tumor-enriched and baseline blood-enriched clonotypes were defined by at least a 32-fold difference in abundance between compartments. A beta-binomial differential abundance model was used to identify clonotypes that were expanded or contracted between blood time points. Tumor-blood repertoire similarity was measured with the Baroni-Urbani and Buser coefficient, and groups were compared using two-tailed Wilcoxon tests in R. This is the immuneACCESS table as TCRdb keeps it, with only in-frame sequences that have V and J called. A part of the clones is gone; compared with another copy, unresolved V genes explain less than half, and the rest is unexplained. That table furnishes V, J and clone size, whereas the DNA furnished D and trimming. The table for this sample lists 150,000 to 160,000 clones; about nine tenths of them were counted only once. The ten largest clones add up to approximately 12% of the sample.

The origin of this receptor is a woman in her 50s with renal cell carcinoma. The sequencing here drew on blood, taken from a patient whose treatment included radiotherapy and nephrectomy. The rearrangement combines TRBV5-8 with TRBJ1-1; a confident D gene designation cannot be given. The CDR3 region has the sequence CASSLGGAFF. Read as DNA, the sequence is TGTGCCAGCAGCTTGGGAGGAGCTTTCTTT.